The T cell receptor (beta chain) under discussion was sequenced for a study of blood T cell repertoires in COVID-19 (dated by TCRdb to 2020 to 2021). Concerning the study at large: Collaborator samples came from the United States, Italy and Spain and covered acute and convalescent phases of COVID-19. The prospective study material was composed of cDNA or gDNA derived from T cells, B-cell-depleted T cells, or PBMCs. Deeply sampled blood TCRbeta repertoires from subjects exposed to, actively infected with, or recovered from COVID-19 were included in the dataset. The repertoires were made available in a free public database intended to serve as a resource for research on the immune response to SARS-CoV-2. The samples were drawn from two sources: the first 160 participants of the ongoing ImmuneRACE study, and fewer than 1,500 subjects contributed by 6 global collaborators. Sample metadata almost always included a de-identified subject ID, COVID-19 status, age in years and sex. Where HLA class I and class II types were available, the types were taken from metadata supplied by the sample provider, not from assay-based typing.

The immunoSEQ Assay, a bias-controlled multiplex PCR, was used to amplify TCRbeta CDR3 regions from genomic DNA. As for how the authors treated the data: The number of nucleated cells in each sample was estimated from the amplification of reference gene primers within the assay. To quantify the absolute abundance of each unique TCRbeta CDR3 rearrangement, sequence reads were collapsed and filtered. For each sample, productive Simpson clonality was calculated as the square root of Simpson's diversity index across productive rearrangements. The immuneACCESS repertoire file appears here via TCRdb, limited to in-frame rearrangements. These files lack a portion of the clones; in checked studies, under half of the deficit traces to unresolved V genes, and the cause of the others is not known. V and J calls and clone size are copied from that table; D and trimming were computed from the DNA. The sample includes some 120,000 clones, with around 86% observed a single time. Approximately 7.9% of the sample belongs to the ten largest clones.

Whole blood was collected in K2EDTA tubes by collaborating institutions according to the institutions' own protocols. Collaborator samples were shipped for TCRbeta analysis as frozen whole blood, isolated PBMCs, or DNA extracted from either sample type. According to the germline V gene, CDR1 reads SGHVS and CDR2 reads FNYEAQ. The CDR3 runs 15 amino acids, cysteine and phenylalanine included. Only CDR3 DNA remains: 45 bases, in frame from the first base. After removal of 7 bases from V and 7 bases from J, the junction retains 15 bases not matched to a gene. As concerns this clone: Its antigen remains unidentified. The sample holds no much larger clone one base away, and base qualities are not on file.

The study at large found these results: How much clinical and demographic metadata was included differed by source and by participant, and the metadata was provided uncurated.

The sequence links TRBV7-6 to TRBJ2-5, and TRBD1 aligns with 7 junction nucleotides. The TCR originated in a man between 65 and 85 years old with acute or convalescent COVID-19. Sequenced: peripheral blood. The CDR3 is CASTDAGTAIGTQYF. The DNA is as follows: TGTGCCAGCACTGACGCCGGGACAGCGATAGGGACCCAGTACTTC.